The clone carrying this T cell receptor beta chain has a count of ten or more. Its antigen is as yet unknown. The data stem from a study of T cells in Graves' hyperthyroidism and ophthalmopathy. Study-wide results and limits: Ophthalmopathy was predicted by the model a median of approximately 6 months ahead of onset. Within blood appeared most thyroid clonotypes that had expanded above 0.001.

Among the patients, aged 18 to 65, hyperthyroidism was newly diagnosed and had lasted under 2 months. The authors obtained PBMCs from more than 8 ml of fresh peripheral blood. Template material for amplifying TCR beta CDR3 regions consisted of RNA transcripts. A set of HTBI primers served as the primers for a first-round RT-PCR of the TCR CDR3. TCRdb passed the multiplex PCR reads through MiXCR, listing each CDR3 protein once. The sample has approximately 480,000 distinct CDR3 sequences; less than 25% are singletons. Germline V lookup: CDR1 LNHDA, CDR2 SQIVND (reference sequence). V was pared by 5 bases and J by 1 base, with 18 bases between. This CDR3 is 17 amino acids long.

Sequencing input: blood. V gene TRBV19 combines with J gene TRBJ2-4; D uncertain. The receptor was derived from a young man with Graves' hyperthyroidism. CDR3 region: CASSLLRSGKAKNIQYF. The CDR3 DNA is TGTGCCAGTAGTCTCCTTCGCTCTGGGAAGGCCAAAAACATTCAGTACTTC.